These 19 T cell receptor beta chains were all obtained from the same sample, sequenced in a study of cytomegalovirus exposure and HLA in healthy donors. With 60 Vbeta and 13 Jbeta primers, the PCR was carried out. Data came from immunoSEQ multiplex PCR; TCRdb stores just in-frame clones and leaves some out. The table lists 90,000 to 110,000 clones, approximately 79% of them singletons. The sequencing input was PBMCs. The receptors were gathered from a man aged 25-40 years in good health and CMV-seropositive.

This clone was recorded once. The chain's CDR3 is CSVGIIRLGLNTEAFF. The CDR3 DNA follows: TGCAGCGTCGGAATCATCCGACTGGGGCTGAACACTGAAGCTTTCTTT. The gene calls are TRBV29-1 and TRBJ1-1; D is possibly TRBD1 (5 bases). V was cut by 6 bases and J by 0 bases, with 20 bases left in between. This CDR3 is 16 amino acids long. Germline CDR1 reads SQVTM; CDR2 reads ANQGSEA.

This clone has just one count. The chain links TRBV6-1 to TRBJ2-1; TRBD1 matches 12 bases. Trimming removed 6 bases from V and 9 bases from J; junction bases left unmatched: 9. Germline CDR1 is MNHNS and CDR2 is SASEGT. CDR3 length equals 15 residues. CDR3 bases: TGTGCCAGCAGGGGGGACAGGGGGCGTGCGGGTGAGCAGTTCTTC. It encodes CASRGDRGRAGEQFF.

The V gene is TRBV9, the J gene TRBJ2-7, with a weak D call TRBD2 (5 bases). The V gene lost 0 bases and the J gene lost 3 bases, with 10 bases spanning the gap. The length of the CDR3 is 14 residues. The germline gives CDR1 SGDLS, CDR2 YYNGEE. This chain's CDR3 is CASSVAGVGYEQYF. CDR3 nucleotide sequence: TGTGCCAGCAGCGTAGCCGGGGTTGGCTACGAGCAGTACTTC.

The V call is TRBV5-1, the J call TRBJ1-1; D gene ambiguous. Trimming left V 5 bases short and J 6 bases short, with 17 bases between. This CDR3 has 14 residues. Per germline, CDR1 SGHRS and CDR2 YFSETQ. The CDR3 DNA reads TGCGCCAGCAGGGTCATGAGGGCAGACTCTGAAGCTTTCTTT. This codes for CASRVMRADSEAFF.

The CDR3 sequence: CASSIDDSLFGYTF. For the CDR3, the DNA is TGTGCCAGTAGTATAGATGACAGCCTTTTCGGCTACACCTTC. The chain joins TRBV19 to TRBJ1-2; D is perhaps TRBD1 (5 bases). CDR1 LNHDA and CDR2 SQIVND come from the germline V gene (reference sequence). CDR3 length: 14 residues. The V gene lost 0 bases and the J gene lost 8 bases, with 13 bases spanning the gap.

CDR3 sequence reads: CASSAYNEQFF. The CDR3, as DNA: TGCGCCAGCAGTGCGTACAATGAGCAGTTCTTC. The chain recombines TRBV10-2 with TRBJ2-1; no clear D. Trimming took off 4 bases at V and 4 bases at J, with 2 bases between the two ends. Germline-derived CDR1 and CDR2 are WSHSY and SAAADI. The CDR3 covers 11 residues.

This clone was observed once. The chain combines TRBV7-9 with TRBJ2-3; D possibly corresponds to TRBD2 (6 bases). V was trimmed by 1 base and J by 2 bases, leaving 19 bases between them. From germline, CDR1 is SEHNR and CDR2 FQNEAQ (reference sequence). CDR3 length equals 18 residues. This CDR3 is CASSLGVGSGPTTDTQYF. DNA of the CDR3: TGTGCCAGCAGCTTAGGAGTGGGCAGCGGGCCTACCACAGATACGCAGTATTTT.

The V and J genes are TRBV5-1 and TRBJ2-5; TRBD1 aligns across 7 bases. V shed 7 bases and J 4 bases; nucleotides not matched to a gene: 7. The CDR3 covers 13 residues. Germline V gene sequence: CDR1 SGHRS, CDR2 YFSETQ. The CDR3 DNA reads as TGCGCCAGCTTGGGCAGACAGGGAGAGACCCAGTACTTC. This translates into CASLGRQGETQYF.

The chain couples TRBV28 to TRBJ1-3; tentative D call: TRBD1 (6 bases). CDR1 and CDR2 (germline): MDHEN, SYDVKM. The CDR3 runs to 17 residues. V lost 2 bases and J lost 4, with 18 bases in between. The CDR3 DNA reads as TGTGCCAGCAGTTTACCGGCCTCAGGGGCCTCAGGAAACACCATATATTTT. It translates to CASSLPASGASGNTIYF.

This chain links TRBV5-5 with TRBJ2-7, with a possible D match to TRBD1 (5 bases). V was clipped by 2 bases and J by 6 bases, with 15 bases between them. Germline CDR1 SGHKS, CDR2 YYEKEE (reference sequence). The CDR3 is 14 residues long. The CDR3 DNA follows: TGTGCCAGCAGCTTCAGATTAGGGGTGGGCGAGCAGTACTTC. Amino acid sequence: CASSFRLGVGEQYF.

This clone was seen a few times. The chain has TRBV5-4 and TRBJ2-1, with a weak D call TRBD2 (6 bases). CDR3 size: 12 residues. From germline, CDR1 is SGHNT and CDR2 YYREEE (reference sequence). V was trimmed by 0 bases and J by 12 bases, leaving 10 bases between them. The CDR3 reads CASSLEPGGQFF. DNA for the CDR3: TGTGCCAGCAGCTTGGAACCCGGGGGGCAGTTCTTC.

A few counts support this clone. J is TRBJ1-4 and V is TRBV5-6; 7 bases map to TRBD1. Germline V gene lookup returns CDR1 SGHDT and CDR2 YYEEEE. The CDR3 has 15 residues. Trimming took 4 bases from V and 7 from J; bases not matched to a gene: 10. As DNA, the CDR3 is TGTGCCAGCAGCGTCGAGGGGGCTTTGGGTGAAAAACTGTTTTTT. Translating it yields CASSVEGALGEKLFF.

The V and J genes are TRBV6-4 and TRBJ2-7; the match to TRBD1 covers 7 bases. V trimming: 3 bases; J trimming: 3 bases; junction bases outside the gene matches: 5. Looked up from germline, CDR1 is MRHNA and CDR2 is SNTAGT. The CDR3 is 14 amino acids. This CDR3 is CASSEAPGGYEQYF. CDR3 sequence (DNA): TGTGCCAGCAGTGAGGCCCCAGGGGGCTACGAGCAGTACTTC.

The V gene is TRBV5-5, the J gene TRBJ1-5; no reliable D call. This CDR3 region has 15 residues. The germline gives CDR1 SGHKS, CDR2 YYEKEE (reference sequence). V lost 1 base and J lost 2, with 10 bases in between. The CDR3 nucleotides are TGTGCCAGCAGCTTGACCTCCTCGGGCAATCAGCCCCAGCATTTT. Translation: CASSLTSSGNQPQHF.

This clone showed up just a few times. The rearrangement links TRBV4-2 to TRBJ2-7, with a possible D match to TRBD1 (5 bases). Trimming removed 0 bases from V and 0 bases from J, with 12 bases in between. Per the germline V gene, CDR1 is LGHNA and CDR2 is YNFKEQ. This CDR3 has 16 amino acids. The CDR3 protein is CASSQEGASSSYEQYF. The CDR3 bases are TGTGCCAGCAGCCAAGAAGGGGCGTCAAGCTCCTACGAGCAGTACTTC.

This clone turned up a few times. This chain joins TRBV6-1 and TRBJ2-5, with 8 bases aligning to TRBD2. CDR1 and CDR2 from the germline V gene are MNHNS and SASEGT. V lost 1 base and J lost 4; bases outside the gene matches: 2. There are 14 residues in the CDR3. CDR3 region: CASSEGAGGETQYF. The CDR3, as DNA: TGTGCCAGCAGTGAAGGGGCGGGGGGAGAGACCCAGTACTTC.

J is TRBJ1-4 and V is TRBV5-1; TRBD1 is a possible D gene (5 bases). CDR3 size: 15 residues. The germline V and J ends were trimmed by 3 bases and 7 bases, with 16 bases remaining between them. Germline CDR1 is SGHRS and CDR2 is YFSETQ. The CDR3 DNA is TGCGCCAGCAGCTCCGGCGGGGGTCGCGGTGAAAAACTGTTTTTT. Its translation is CASSSGGGRGEKLFF.

This clone was recorded only once. The chain couples TRBV27 to TRBJ1-1; 8 nucleotides line up with TRBD1. The ends lost 6 bases at V and 4 bases at J; junction bases unmatched: 4. This CDR3 is 13 amino acids long. Per germline, CDR1 MNHEY and CDR2 SMNVEV (reference sequence). CDR3 coding DNA: TGTGCCAGCAGGACTACAGGGGGCACTGAAGCTTTCTTT. Residues: CASRTTGGTEAFF.

This clone was seen more than once but under ten times. This chain links TRBV5-1 with TRBJ2-7; 7 bases are a match to TRBD1. This CDR3 has 14 residues. The trim removed 6 bases at V and 2 bases at J, leaving 8 bases unmatched. CDR1 and CDR2 from the germline V gene are SGHRS and YFSETQ. Here the CDR3 DNA reads TGCGCCAGCATGCATACAGGGGCCCCCTACGAGCAGTACTTC. This encodes CASMHTGAPYEQYF.